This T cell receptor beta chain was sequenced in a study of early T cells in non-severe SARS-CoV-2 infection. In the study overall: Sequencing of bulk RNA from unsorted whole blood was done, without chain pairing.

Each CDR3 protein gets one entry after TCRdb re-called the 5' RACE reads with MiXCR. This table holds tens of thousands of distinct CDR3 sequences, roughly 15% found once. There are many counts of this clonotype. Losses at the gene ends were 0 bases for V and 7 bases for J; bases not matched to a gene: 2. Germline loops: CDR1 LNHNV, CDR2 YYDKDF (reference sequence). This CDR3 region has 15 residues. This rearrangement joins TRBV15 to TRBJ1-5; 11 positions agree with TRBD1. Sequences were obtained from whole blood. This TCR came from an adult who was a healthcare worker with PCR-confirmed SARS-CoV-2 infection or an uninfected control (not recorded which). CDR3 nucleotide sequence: TGTGCCACCAGCAGAGAGGGACAGGGGGACCAGCCCCAGCATTTT. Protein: CATSREGQGDQPQHF.